This TCR beta chain was identified in a study of CD8 T cells in Susac syndrome (dated by TCRdb to between 2019 and 2020). Broadly, across the study: The study used repertoire sequencing to test whether antigen drove CD8+ T cell activation and differentiation in Susac syndrome. The clonality of the CD8+ T cell repertoire was compared across 12 healthy donors, around 14 Susac syndrome patients and 15 multiple sclerosis patients.

The CDR3 measures 16 amino acids from cysteine to phenylalanine. Of the read, only the CDR3 DNA is kept; its 48 bases are in frame from base 1. V is cut back by 3 bases and J by 2 bases, with 7 bases in the junction unmatched. The germline V gene sets CDR1 to SGDLS and CDR2 to YYNGEE. Peripheral blood CD8+ and CD4+ T cells from healthy donors, Susac syndrome patients and multiple sclerosis patients were profiled by high-throughput TCR beta sequencing. Treatment-naive patients with stable or active relapsing-remitting disease fulfilling revised McDonald criteria were used as multiple sclerosis controls. Bulk CD8+ and CD4+ T cells were purified magnetically by negative isolation, whereas CD8+ TEMRA cells were enriched by FACS. Blood was collected in EDTA tubes and processed within 24 hours, with PBMCs isolated through density gradient centrifugation. PBMCs destined for TCR sequencing were cryopreserved in liquid nitrogen and later thawed in a 37 °C water bath. A purity of at least 90% was achieved for sorted or isolated CD4+, CD8+ and CD8+ TEMRA cells.

A word on this clonotype: Its recognized antigen is unknown. No base quality information exists; no much larger clone differs at one position.

RNA was extracted using the RNeasy kit, and roughly 0.5 to 1 microgram was reverse transcribed with random hexamers. The immunoSEQ multiplex PCR assay, which covers 54 Vbeta and 13 Jbeta segments, was used to amplify TCR beta CDR3 regions. To correct PCR amplification bias, a synthetic template baseline was used for both primer optimization and computational correction. In the original analysis: Reads were annotated to V, D and J genes according to IMGT and were analyzed with immunoSEQ Analyzer, with only productive sequences retained. Clonality was computed as one minus Shannon entropy normalized by log2 of the number of productive unique sequences. Public and private clones were assessed among the 100 most prevalent clones of each patient and control. A clone was defined as Susac-specific if it was absent from the healthy and MS cohorts, from over 1,000 published viral clones and from other ImmuneACCESS disease sequences. TCRdb trimmed public reads at Q25 via fastp, called clones via MiXCR and kept in-frame beta chains. Rows with a matching CDR3 protein are joined into one entry that keeps the most common DNA and genes. What appears here as the V and J calls and clone size reflects TCRdb's work, not the paper's. This sample has 200,000 or so distinct CDR3 sequences in its table, and 92% of those were observed once. The biggest ten clones account for 0.1% to 0.15% of the sample.

Overall study results and their limits: The number of individuals in the TCR sequencing and HLA analysis was recognized as being relatively small.

This TCR derives from a human donor with multiple sclerosis. The sample taken for sequencing was CD8+ T cells from PBMCs. Recombination linked TRBV9 to TRBJ2-1; TRBD1 aligns with 8 central bases. The DNA reads as follows: TGTGCCAGCAGCGACGACCCGACAGGGGCCTACAATGAGCAGTTCTTC. It translates to CASSDDPTGAYNEQFF.